The clone carrying this T cell receptor beta chain was detected once. Its specificity is unknown. The entry originates in a study of T cell responses to AZD1222 COVID-19 vaccine. Study-wide background: Pooled together were second doses at about 4 or about 12 weeks.

TCRdb keeps only in-frame clones here, not all; method: immunoSEQ multiplex PCR. The sample shows 100,000 or so clones, approximately 90% of them seen only once. There are 20 residues in the CDR3. General observations from the study: Clonal diversity was possibly underestimated; the donors were predominantly white British and more often female. Regions 160-218 and 743-854 dominated among vaccine-associated CD4 TCRs spanning spike.

The sequence derives from an adult in good health. The chain employs TRBV21-1 and TRBJ2-5; the table gives TRBD1 as D, unverified against the DNA. TRBV21-1 is listed as a pseudogene. This specimen was peripheral blood, taken on day 0 of AZD1222 vaccination. DNA for the CDR3: TGTGCCAGCAGCAAAAGGCAGGTGCGACAGGGGGCCGGATACCAAGAGACCCAGTACTTC. Protein product: CASSKRQVRQGAGYQETQYF.